A single sample gave rise to the 8 T cell receptor beta chains below, sequenced in a study of T-cell reconstitution after alpha-beta-depleted transplantation in children. Preparation of the TCRbeta library used unique molecular identifiers. TCRdb independently ran MiXCR on the PCR reads; one entry per CDR3 protein. The sample lists about 310,000 distinct CDR3 sequences, roughly 21% seen once, with 9.5% to 12% in the top ten. Sample: PBMCs, mostly from graft donor cells, taken 180 days after TCRalphabeta/CD19-depleted stem cell transplant. These receptors originate from a male patient aged 10-17 years who had a stem cell transplant for acute lymphoblastic leukemia, so the T cells may come from the graft donor.

The V call is TRBV29-1, the J call TRBJ2-5, with 7 bases aligning to TRBD1. CDR1 SQVTM and CDR2 ANQGSEA come from the germline V gene. This CDR3 has 13 amino acids. Trimming at V came to 7 bases and at J to 5 bases, leaving 10 bases not matched to a gene. CDR3 residues: CSGETGLLETQYF. As DNA, the CDR3 is TGCAGCGGAGAGACAGGGTTATTGGAGACCCAGTACTTC.

The genes are TRBV6-1 and TRBJ1-5; 7 bases agree with TRBD1. Unmatched junction bases numbered 17, after V lost 7 bases and J lost 5 bases. This CDR3 is built from 17 residues. The V gene's germline CDR1 is MNHNS and CDR2 SASEGT. The CDR3 bases are TGTGCCAGCACGCCCCCTTGGGTGACAGGGTTCCATCAGCCCCAGCATTTT. This codes for CASTPPWVTGFHQPQHF.

J is TRBJ2-1 and V is TRBV24-1, with D perhaps being TRBD1 or TRBD2 (6 bases each). The germline V gene has CDR1 KGHDR and CDR2 SFDVKD. This CDR3 spans 16 amino acids. With 1 base removed from V and 8 bases from J, the gap between germline ends came to 17 bases. The CDR3 loop reads CATSDLRGAEGDEQFF. The DNA of the CDR3 is TGTGCCACCAGTGATTTAAGGGGGGCCGAAGGGGATGAGCAGTTCTTC.

The rearrangement links TRBV20-1 to TRBJ1-1; 8 nucleotides match TRBD1. The length of the CDR3 is 15 residues. CDR1 DFQATT and CDR2 SNEGSKA come from the germline V gene (reference sequence). Trimming at V came to 3 bases and at J to 1 base, leaving 7 bases not matched to a gene. CDR3 in amino acids: CSARAEGTGNTEAFF. CDR3 sequence (DNA): TGCAGTGCTAGGGCCGAAGGGACAGGGAACACTGAAGCTTTCTTT.

This clonotype was seen only a few times. This chain joins TRBV28 and TRBJ2-6; D remains unclear. V gave up 0 bases and J gave up 3 bases, with 9 bases separating them. From germline, CDR1 is MDHEN and CDR2 SYDVKM. The CDR3 runs 16 residues. CDR3 coding DNA: TGTGCCAGCAGTTTATGGCACCATAGTGGGGCCAACGTCCTGACTTTC. It specifies CASSLWHHSGANVLTF.

The table lists this clonotype with a few counts. V and J are TRBV3-1 and TRBJ2-5; TRBD1 is a possible D gene (6 bases). This CDR3 is built from 16 residues. V lost 6 bases and J lost 0, with 17 bases in between. CDR1 is LGHDT and CDR2 is YNNKEL in the germline V gene (reference sequence). CDR3 DNA sequence: TGTGCCAGCAGTCCCCAGGGGATTAGGTACCAAGAGACCCAGTACTTC. Translated, it gives CASSPQGIRYQETQYF.

This chain joins TRBV20-1 and TRBJ1-4; D unresolved. The CDR3 extends over 12 amino acids. V dropped 2 bases and J dropped 11 bases, with 12 bases sitting between them. CDR1 is DFQATT and CDR2 is SNEGSKA in the germline V gene (reference sequence). CDR3 bases: TGCAGTGCTAGATTGCAGAGCGTTAAACTGTTTTTT. Amino acid sequence: CSARLQSVKLFF.

This clonotype was recorded a few times. The rearrangement links TRBV2 to TRBJ1-4; no definite D call. V lost 2 bases to trimming and J lost 7 bases, with 5 bases between them. Germline CDR1 and CDR2: SNHLY and FYNNEI. The CDR3 is made up of 12 amino acids. The chain's CDR3 is CASSEWGEKLFF. In nucleotides, the CDR3 is TGTGCCAGCAGTGAATGGGGTGAAAAACTGTTTTTT.